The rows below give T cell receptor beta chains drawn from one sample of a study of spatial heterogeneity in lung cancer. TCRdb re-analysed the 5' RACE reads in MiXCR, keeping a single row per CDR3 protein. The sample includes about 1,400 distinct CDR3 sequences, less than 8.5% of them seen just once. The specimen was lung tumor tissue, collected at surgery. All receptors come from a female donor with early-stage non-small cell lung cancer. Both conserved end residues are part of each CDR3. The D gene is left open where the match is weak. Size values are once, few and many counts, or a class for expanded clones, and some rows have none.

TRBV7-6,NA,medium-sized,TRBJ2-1,CASSPEDNYNEQFF,TGTGCCAGCAGCCCCGAGGACAATTACAATGAGCAGTTCTTC
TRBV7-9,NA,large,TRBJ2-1,CASSLGGSSHPNNEQFF,TGTGCCAGCAGCTTAGGGGGGTCGAGCCACCCAAACAATGAGCAGTTCTTC
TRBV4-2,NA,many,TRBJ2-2,CASSQDGRNTGELFF,TGTGCCAGCAGCCAAGATGGCAGAAACACCGGGGAGCTGTTTTTT
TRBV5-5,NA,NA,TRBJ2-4,CASSLSAAKNIQYF,TGTGCCAGCAGCTTGTCGGCAGCCAAAAACATTCAGTACTTC
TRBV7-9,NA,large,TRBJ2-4,CASSLGQRAKNIQYF,TGTGCCAGCAGCTTAGGGCAAAGGGCCAAAAACATTCAGTACTTC
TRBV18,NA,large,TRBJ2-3,CASSRGPPLTDTQYF,TGTGCCAGCTCACGTGGACCACCACTAACAGATACGCAGTATTTT
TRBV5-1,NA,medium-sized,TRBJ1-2,CASMGTLNYGYTF,TGCGCCAGCATGGGGACGTTAAACTATGGCTACACCTTC
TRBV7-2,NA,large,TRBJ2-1,CASSSPVGGSSSYNEQFF,TGTGCCAGCAGCTCCCCAGTTGGAGGTTCTAGCTCCTACAATGAGCAGTTCTTC
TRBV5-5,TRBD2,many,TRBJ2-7,CASSLGTSGSLYEQYF,TGTGCCAGCAGCTTGGGGACTAGCGGGAGTCTCTACGAGCAGTACTTC
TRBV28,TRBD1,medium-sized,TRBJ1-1,CASTSRMGQGSEAFF,TGTGCCAGCACATCAAGGATGGGACAGGGGTCTGAAGCTTTCTTT
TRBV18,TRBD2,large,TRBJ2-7,CASSPLGLAGTSPSYEQYF,TGTGCCAGCTCACCGCTCGGACTAGCGGGAACCTCTCCGTCCTACGAGCAGTACTTC
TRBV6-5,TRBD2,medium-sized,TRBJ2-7,CASRRTSGTYEQYF,TGTGCCAGCAGACGGACTAGCGGGACCTACGAGCAGTACTTC
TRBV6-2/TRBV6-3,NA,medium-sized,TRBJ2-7,CASSYSRWEQYF,TGTGCCAGCAGTTACTCCCGGTGGGAGCAGTACTTC
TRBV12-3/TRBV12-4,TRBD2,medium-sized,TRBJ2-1,CASSFGTSGRNEQFF,TGTGCCAGCAGTTTCGGGACTAGCGGGAGGAATGAGCAGTTCTTC
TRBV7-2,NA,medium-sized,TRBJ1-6,CASSQVSYNSPLHF,TGTGCCAGCAGCCAGGTCTCCTATAATTCACCCCTCCACTTT
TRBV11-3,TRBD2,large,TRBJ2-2,CASSSWASGTNTGELFF,TGTGCCAGCAGCTCTTGGGCTAGCGGGACGAACACCGGGGAGCTGTTTTTT
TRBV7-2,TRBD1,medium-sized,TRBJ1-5,CASSQGTDNQPQHF,TGTGCCAGCAGCCAGGGGACAGACAATCAGCCCCAGCATTTT
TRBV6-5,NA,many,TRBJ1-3,CASSYSWDIGNTIYF,TGTGCCAGCAGTTACTCGTGGGACATCGGAAACACCATATATTTT
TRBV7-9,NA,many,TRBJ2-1,CASSLAWSGYNEQFF,TGTGCCAGCAGCTTAGCTTGGTCGGGTTACAATGAGCAGTTCTTC
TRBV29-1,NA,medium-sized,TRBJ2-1,CSVEALGTSKFF,TGCAGCGTTGAAGCCCTGGGGACCTCGAAGTTCTTC
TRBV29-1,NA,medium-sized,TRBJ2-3,CSVEGQGFSDTQYF,TGCAGCGTTGAAGGGCAGGGATTTTCAGATACGCAGTATTTT
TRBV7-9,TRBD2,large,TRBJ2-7,CASSLGLAGRPSYEQYF,TGTGCCAGCAGCTTAGGTCTAGCGGGGCGCCCCTCCTACGAGCAGTACTTC
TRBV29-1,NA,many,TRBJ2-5,CSVEAGLEETQYF,TGCAGCGTTGAAGCGGGGTTGGAGGAGACCCAGTACTTC
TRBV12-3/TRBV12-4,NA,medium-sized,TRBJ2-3,CASRPPSLTQYF,TGTGCCAGCAGACCGCCCTCCCTTACGCAGTATTTT
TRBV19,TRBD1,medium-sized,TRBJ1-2,CASSIPGTGVGYTF,TGTGCCAGTAGTATCCCCGGGACAGGGGTCGGCTACACCTTC
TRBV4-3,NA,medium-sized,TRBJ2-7,CASSQDLVSYEQYF,TGCGCCAGCAGCCAAGATCTGGTATCCTACGAGCAGTACTTC
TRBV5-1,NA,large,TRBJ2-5,CASSLLGDQETQYF,TGCGCCAGCAGCTTGTTGGGGGACCAAGAGACCCAGTACTTC
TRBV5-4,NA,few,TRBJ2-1,CASSFSSKSYNEQFF,TGTGCCAGCAGCTTTAGTAGTAAGTCCTACAATGAGCAGTTCTTC
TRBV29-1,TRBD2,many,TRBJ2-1,CSVTKRLAGDPEQFF,TGCAGCGTAACCAAAAGACTAGCGGGAGATCCTGAGCAGTTCTTC
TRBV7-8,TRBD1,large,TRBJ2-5,CASSLAAGTGIETQYF,TGTGCCAGCAGCTTAGCGGCCGGGACAGGGATAGAGACCCAGTACTTC
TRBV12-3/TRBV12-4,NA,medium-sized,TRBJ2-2,CASSLGVGELFF,TGTGCCAGCAGTCTAGGGGTCGGGGAGCTGTTTTTT
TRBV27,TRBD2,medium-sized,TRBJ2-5,CASSVGLAGAETQYF,TGTGCCAGCAGTGTGGGACTAGCGGGGGCAGAGACCCAGTACTTC
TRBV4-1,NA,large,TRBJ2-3,CASSQDLVAGFPDTQYF,TGCGCCAGCAGCCAAGATCTGGTGGCGGGGTTCCCAGATACGCAGTATTTT
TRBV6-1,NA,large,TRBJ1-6,CASSDQKRGSPLHF,TGTGCCAGCAGTGACCAAAAAAGGGGTTCACCCCTCCACTTT
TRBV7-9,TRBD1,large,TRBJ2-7,CASSLGGGAGGSSYEQYF,TGTGCCAGCAGCTTAGGAGGGGGCGCAGGGGGAAGCTCCTACGAGCAGTACTTC
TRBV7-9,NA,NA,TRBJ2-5,CASSHGEGIGETQYF,TGTGCCAGCAGCCACGGTGAAGGGATAGGGGAGACCCAGTACTTC
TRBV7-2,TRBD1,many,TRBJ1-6,CASSQGPGGPSYNSPLHF,TGTGCCAGCAGCCAGGGCCCAGGGGGCCCCTCCTATAATTCACCCCTCCACTTT
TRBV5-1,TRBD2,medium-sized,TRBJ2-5,CASSDRTSGGPTQYF,TGCGCCAGCAGCGACCGGACTAGCGGGGGCCCGACCCAGTACTTC
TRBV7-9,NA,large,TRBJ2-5,CASSLVGGTQYF,TGTGCCAGCAGCTTGGTCGGAGGGACCCAGTACTTC
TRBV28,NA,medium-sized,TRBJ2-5,CASSLGRQTQYF,TGTGCCAGCAGTTTGGGTAGGCAGACCCAGTACTTC
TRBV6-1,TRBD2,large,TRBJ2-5,CASSWTSGGAPETQYF,TGTGCCAGCAGTTGGACTAGCGGGGGGGCCCCAGAGACCCAGTACTTC
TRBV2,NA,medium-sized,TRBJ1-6,CASLVQVPSPLHF,TGTGCCAGCCTAGTACAGGTCCCCTCACCCCTCCACTTT
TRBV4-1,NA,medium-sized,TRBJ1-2,CASSLNRVNYGYTF,TGCGCCAGCAGCCTAAACAGGGTCAACTATGGCTACACCTTC
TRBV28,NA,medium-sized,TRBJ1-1,CASKLEGRAEAFF,TGTGCCAGCAAGTTGGAGGGCCGGGCTGAAGCTTTCTTT
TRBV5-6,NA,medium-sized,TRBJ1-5,CASSFQGYQPQHF,TGTGCCAGCAGCTTCCAGGGGTATCAGCCCCAGCATTTT
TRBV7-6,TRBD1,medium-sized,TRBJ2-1,CASSLALGGQGGNEQFF,TGTGCCAGCAGCTTAGCTCTGGGGGGACAGGGTGGGAATGAGCAGTTCTTC
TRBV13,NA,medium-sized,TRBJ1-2,CASSFSHRDDYGYTF,TGTGCCAGCAGCTTTAGCCACAGGGACGACTATGGCTACACCTTC
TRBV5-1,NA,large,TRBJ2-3,CASSFERAGDTQYF,TGCGCCAGCAGCTTCGAACGAGCAGGGGATACGCAGTATTTT
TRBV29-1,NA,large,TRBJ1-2,CSVDWGLIYGYTF,TGCAGCGTTGATTGGGGGCTCATCTATGGCTACACCTTC
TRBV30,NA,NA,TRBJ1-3,CAWTADNSGNTIYF,TGTGCCTGGACCGCGGATAACTCTGGAAACACCATATATTTT
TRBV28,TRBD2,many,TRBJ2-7,CASSYRPGLAGGPGSYEQYF,TGTGCCAGCAGTTACCGACCGGGACTAGCGGGAGGGCCGGGATCCTACGAGCAGTACTTC
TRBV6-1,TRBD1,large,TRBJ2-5,CASRTLGTGQETQYF,TGTGCCAGCAGAACTCTTGGGACAGGTCAAGAGACCCAGTACTTC
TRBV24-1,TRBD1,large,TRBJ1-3,CATSEHGTASGNTIYF,TGTGCCACCAGTGAACACGGGACAGCATCTGGAAACACCATATATTTT
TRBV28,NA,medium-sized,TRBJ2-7,CASSLHLDGAYEQYF,TGTGCCAGCAGTTTGCACCTGGACGGAGCCTACGAGCAGTACTTC
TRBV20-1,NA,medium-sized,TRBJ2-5,CSASDSHQETQYF,TGCAGTGCTTCTGACAGTCACCAAGAGACCCAGTACTTC
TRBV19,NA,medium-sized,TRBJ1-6,CATTTGTYNSPLHF,TGTGCCACCACGACGGGAACCTATAATTCACCCCTCCACTTT
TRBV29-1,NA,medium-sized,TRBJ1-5,CSVELQGGGNQPQHF,TGCAGCGTTGAACTCCAGGGAGGAGGCAATCAGCCCCAGCATTTT